These 26 T cell receptor beta chains were sequenced from one sample in a study of CD8+ T cells in alopecia areata. Extracted from the samples, RNA was reverse transcribed into cDNA to serve as the sequencing template. Using immunoSEQ multiplex PCR, the repertoire was profiled, and TCRdb retains in-frame clones only, with some absent. The sample yields 150,000 to 200,000 clones, 64% seen once. Stated treatment: oral pan-JAK inhibitor, 5-10 mg twice daily. This specimen was CD4+ T cells sorted from blood, taken around week 50, from a patient treated with tofacitinib. Source of these receptors: a human donor with alopecia areata.

This clone was observed a handful of times. This chain links TRBV4-1 with TRBJ1-6; D ambiguous. V dropped 5 bases and J dropped 6 bases, with 20 bases sitting between them. The CDR3 sequence is 17 residues long. CDR1 and CDR2 (germline): MGHRA, YSYEKL. In DNA, the CDR3 is TGCGCCAGCAGCAAAATGTCCTTGGGGTCTGGTAATTCACCCCTCCACTTT. Encoded protein: CASSKMSLGSGNSPLHF.

CDR3 DNA sequence: TGCGCCAGCAGCCAGGAGGAGTCTGTGCAGTACTTC. It specifies CASSQEESVQYF. The chain combines TRBV5-1 with TRBJ2-5; D possibly corresponds to TRBD2 (5 bases). This CDR3 is 12 amino acids long. The V gene's germline CDR1 is SGHRS and CDR2 YFSETQ. V lost 4 bases to trimming and J lost 11 bases, with 15 bases between them.

This clone was seen a few times. The sample carries other DNA sequences with the same CDR3. The chain is built from TRBV29-1 and TRBJ2-5; 7 bases align to TRBD2. This CDR3 spans 11 amino acids. Germline V gives CDR1 SQVTM, CDR2 ANQGSEA. With 6 bases clipped from V and 5 bases from J, the junction kept 3 bases outside the gene matches. CDR3 region: CSVGTTETQYF. DNA of the CDR3: TGCAGCGTCGGGACTACGGAGACCCAGTACTTC. Using reference TRBV29-1 and TRBJ2-5 for the parts outside the CDR3, the full variable domain is SAVISQKPSRDICQRGTSLTIQCQVDSQVTMMFWYRQQPGQSLTLIATANQGSEATYESGFVIDKFPISRPNLTFSTLTVSNMSPEDSSIYLCSVGTTETQYFGPGTRLLVL.

This chain joins TRBV25-1 and TRBJ2-7; D is perhaps TRBD2 (6 bases). Germline CDR1 and CDR2: MGHDK and SYGVNS. Trimming took off 0 bases at V and 5 bases at J, with 14 bases between the two ends. CDR3 size: 15 residues. CDR3 in amino acids: CASSEYGGAYHEQYF. CDR3 DNA sequence: TGTGCCAGCAGTGAATATGGCGGGGCCTACCACGAGCAGTACTTC.

V and J are TRBV27 and TRBJ1-5; 7 nucleotides align to TRBD1. Germline assignment: CDR1 MNHEY and CDR2 SMNVEV (reference sequence). V lost 6 bases and J lost 2; bases outside the gene matches: 4. This CDR3 is 14 amino acids long. CDR3 sequence reads: CASSADRGNQPQHF. DNA for the CDR3: TGTGCCAGCAGCGCAGACAGGGGCAATCAGCCCCAGCATTTT.

This sequence joins TRBV29-1 and TRBJ1-1; 8 nucleotides agree with TRBD1. CDR1 is SQVTM and CDR2 is ANQGSEA in the germline V gene. The CDR3 has 15 amino acids. V lost 4 bases, J lost 4 bases, and 11 bases stayed unmatched. CDR3 DNA sequence: TGCAGCGTTGCAAAATCGGACAGGGTTCTCACTGAAGCTTTCTTT. Its protein is CSVAKSDRVLTEAFF.

The DNA of the CDR3 is TGTGCCAGCAGCTTTAAAGGGAGCACTGAAGCTTTCTTT. Translation: CASSFKGSTEAFF. The rearrangement links TRBV5-6 to TRBJ1-1; D is unclear. The V gene's germline CDR1 is SGHDT and CDR2 YYEEEE. The V end lost 2 bases, the J end lost 4 bases, and 9 bases lay between the germline ends. CDR3 length: 13 residues.

This clone was recorded a few times. The V and J genes are TRBV7-2 and TRBJ2-6; D is unclear. The length of the CDR3 is 15 residues. V gave up 1 base and J gave up 2 bases, with 6 bases separating them. Germline values: CDR1 SGHTA, CDR2 FQGNSA. Here the CDR3 reads CASSLGVAGANVLTF. The CDR3 coding sequence is TGTGCCAGCAGCTTAGGGGTCGCTGGGGCCAACGTCCTGACTTTC.

This CDR3 reads CSVEGPTEAFF. CDR3 sequence (DNA): TGCAGCGTTGAAGGGCCCACTGAAGCTTTCTTT. J is TRBJ1-1 and V is TRBV29-1, with no clear D. Trimming cost V 1 base and J 4 bases, with 4 bases left between them. The CDR3 spans 11 residues. In germline, CDR1 is SQVTM, CDR2 ANQGSEA.

V gene TRBV30 combines with J gene TRBJ1-6, with TRBD1 identical over 9 bases. Trimming removed 3 bases from V and 6 bases from J; junction bases left unmatched: 9. The CDR3 runs 16 residues. Germline CDR1 and CDR2: GTSNPN and SVGIG (reference sequence). The DNA of the CDR3 is TGTGCCTGGAGGGTACCCGGGACAGGGCCTAATTCACCCCTCCACTTT. Residues: CAWRVPGTGPNSPLHF.

The chain joins TRBV4-3 to TRBJ2-5; 10 bases are a match to TRBD2. The CDR3 is 18 amino acids. Germline V gene data show CDR1 as LGHNA and CDR2 as YSLEER. The V segment lost 0 bases and the J segment 5 bases; nucleotides outside the gene matches: 12. CDR3 loop: CASSQDWGTSGEGETQYF. CDR3 in DNA: TGCGCCAGCAGCCAAGATTGGGGAACTAGCGGGGAAGGGGAGACCCAGTACTTC.

The chain carries TRBV25-1 and TRBJ2-3; 10 bases match TRBD2. V lost 3 bases to trimming and J lost 1 base; unmatched junction nucleotides: 4. The CDR3 totals 16 residues. The germline gives CDR1 MGHDK, CDR2 SYGVNS. The CDR3 protein is CASSDGLAGGTDTQYF. Written as DNA, the CDR3 is TGTGCCAGCAGTGATGGCCTAGCGGGGGGCACAGATACGCAGTATTTT.

V gene TRBV30 combines with J gene TRBJ2-2; D uncertain. Trimming shortened V by 0 bases and J by 6 bases, and 17 bases separated the two germline ends. The CDR3 length is 16 residues. Germline CDR1 reads GTSNPN; CDR2 reads SVGIG (reference sequence). The CDR3 protein is CAWSVRSPPAAGELFF. The CDR3 bases are TGTGCCTGGAGTGTAAGGTCACCCCCAGCCGCCGGGGAGCTGTTTTTT.

Here the CDR3 DNA reads TGTGCCAGCAGCCCCTGGGACAGGGCCTACGAGCAGTACTTC. It codes for CASSPWDRAYEQYF. The chain joins TRBV7-8 to TRBJ2-7, with 9 nucleotides matching TRBD1. The CDR3 contains 14 residues. The germline V gene encodes CDR1 SGHVS and CDR2 FQNEAQ. With V trimmed by 5 bases and J by 2 bases, 4 bases remained unmatched.

The chain uses TRBV15 and TRBJ2-2; D is possibly TRBD2 (5 bases). V was shortened by 8 bases and J by 4 bases, with 17 bases between the two germline ends. Germline V gene sequence: CDR1 LNHNV, CDR2 YYDKDF (reference sequence). The CDR3 is 15 residues long. CDR3 protein: CATESRVVRTGELFF. CDR3 coding DNA: TGTGCCACCGAATCGAGGGTGGTCCGCACCGGGGAGCTGTTTTTT.

This clone was detected only a few times. The V gene is TRBV7-6, the J gene TRBJ2-1, with 11 bases lining up with TRBD2. The V gene end was trimmed by 5 bases and the J gene end by 3 bases; junction bases not matched to a gene: 6. The CDR3 extends over 16 amino acids. Germline lookup yields CDR1 SGHVS and CDR2 FNYEAQ. CDR3 sequence reads: CASSAPSGGIYNEQFF. In nucleotides, the CDR3 is TGTGCCAGCAGCGCCCCTAGCGGGGGGATCTACAATGAGCAGTTCTTC.

V is TRBV4-1 and J is TRBJ1-2; the D gene is possibly TRBD1 (5 bases). CDR1 is MGHRA, CDR2 YSYEKL, per germline. Between the trimmed V and J ends, which lost 0 bases and 7 bases, there was a span of 18 bases. This CDR3 spans 16 amino acids. CDR3 loop: CASSQDGRGYGAGYTF. The CDR3 DNA sequence: TGCGCCAGCAGCCAAGATGGTCGGGGGTACGGTGCTGGCTACACCTTC.

This clone came up a few times. In DNA, the CDR3 is TGCGCCAGCAGCTCCGGACTGGACCCCTGGATGGAGACCCAGTACTTC. This translates into CASSSGLDPWMETQYF. The J gene is TRBJ2-5, the V gene TRBV5-1, with a weak D call TRBD2 (5 bases). With 3 bases removed from V and 5 bases from J, the gap between germline ends came to 20 bases. Germline lookup yields CDR1 SGHRS and CDR2 YFSETQ. This CDR3 spans 16 amino acids.

This clone was observed a handful of times. This chain connects TRBV7-8 to TRBJ2-2, with D perhaps matching TRBD2 (6 bases). Trimming took off 3 bases at V and 0 bases at J, with 11 bases between the two ends. CDR3 length: 16 amino acids. The germline V gene encodes CDR1 SGHVS and CDR2 FQNEAQ. CDR3 residues: CASSFLGGTNTGELFF. The CDR3, as DNA: TGTGCCAGCAGCTTCCTCGGGGGAACGAACACCGGGGAGCTGTTTTTT.

V gene TRBV7-3 combines with J gene TRBJ2-1, with a weak D call TRBD2 (6 bases). The germline V gene encodes CDR1 SGHTA and CDR2 FQGTGA. V was cut by 2 bases and J by 12 bases, with 14 bases left in between. The CDR3 length is 13 residues. In DNA form, the CDR3 reads TGTGCCAGCAGCTTAGGCGGGGTGCAAGCGCAGTTCTTC. Residues: CASSLGGVQAQFF.

V usage is TRBV5-1 and J usage is TRBJ1-1; D may be TRBD1 (5 bases). The CDR3 consists of 14 residues. Looked up from germline, CDR1 is SGHRS and CDR2 is YFSETQ. V was trimmed by 4 bases and J by 1 base, leaving 11 bases between them. The CDR3 DNA reads as TGCGCCAGCAGCGCTCAGGGAGAGAACACTGAAGCTTTCTTT. The encoded protein is CASSAQGENTEAFF.

The rearrangement joins TRBV30 to TRBJ1-1; TRBD1 aligns across 7 bases. J was trimmed by 5 bases and V by 3 bases; bases with no gene match: 6. The CDR3 runs 13 residues. Germline lookup yields CDR1 GTSNPN and CDR2 SVGIG (reference sequence). CDR3 nucleotide sequence: TGTGCCTGGAGATCGAACAGGGGTACTGAAGCTTTCTTT. Translation: CAWRSNRGTEAFF.

V gene TRBV10-2 combines with J gene TRBJ2-7; a weak D match, TRBD2 (6 bases). The V end lost 6 bases, the J end lost 9 bases, and 12 bases lay between the germline ends. The CDR3 sequence is 11 residues long. Looked up from germline, CDR1 is WSHSY and CDR2 is SAAADI. The CDR3 DNA reads TGCGCCAGCAGCGGGGGTGAAAGGCAGTACTTC. It yields the protein CASSGGERQYF.

The chain carries TRBV29-1 and TRBJ2-5; maybe TRBD1 (5 bases). With the DNA end fitting TRBJ2-7 better, the J assignment may be wrong. CDR3 length: 14 amino acids. The germline V gene has CDR1 SQVTM and CDR2 ANQGSEA. CDR3 sequence reads: CSVETATSSYEQYF. DNA of the CDR3: TGCAGCGTTGAGACAGCTACCAGCTCCTACGAGCAGTACTTC.

This chain links TRBV30 with TRBJ1-1; D possibly corresponds to TRBD1 (6 bases). Germline values: CDR1 GTSNPN, CDR2 SVGIG (reference sequence). CDR3 size: 13 residues. Trimming pared 3 bases from V and 1 base from J, leaving 9 bases between. CDR3 DNA sequence: TGTGCCTGGAGCAAACAGGGGAACACTGAAGCTTTCTTT. Its protein product is CAWSKQGNTEAFF.

The rearrangement links TRBV7-2 to TRBJ2-7; D perhaps matches TRBD2 (5 bases). The germline gives CDR1 SGHTA, CDR2 FQGNSA. The CDR3 has 13 amino acids. Trimming removed 5 bases from V and 0 bases from J, with 8 bases in between. CDR3 in DNA: TGTGCCAGCAGCCCCGGGATCTCCTACGAGCAGTACTTC. As protein: CASSPGISYEQYF.